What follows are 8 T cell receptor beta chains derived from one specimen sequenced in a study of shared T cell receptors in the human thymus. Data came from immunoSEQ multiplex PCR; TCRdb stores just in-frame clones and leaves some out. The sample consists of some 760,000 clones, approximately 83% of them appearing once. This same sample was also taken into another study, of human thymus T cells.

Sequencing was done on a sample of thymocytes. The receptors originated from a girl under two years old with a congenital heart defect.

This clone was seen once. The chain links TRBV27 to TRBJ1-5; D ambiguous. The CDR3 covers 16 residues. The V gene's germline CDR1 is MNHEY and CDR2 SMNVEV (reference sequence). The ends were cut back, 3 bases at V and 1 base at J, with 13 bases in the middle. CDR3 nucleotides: TGTGCCAGCAGTTTGTACTACTCATTAAGCAATCAGCCCCAGCATTTT. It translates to CASSLYYSLSNQPQHF.

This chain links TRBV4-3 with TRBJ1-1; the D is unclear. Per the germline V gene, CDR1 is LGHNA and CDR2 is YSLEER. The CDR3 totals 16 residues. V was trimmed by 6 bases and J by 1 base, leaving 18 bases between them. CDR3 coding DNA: TGCGCCAGCAGAGTCAGCGCCGACCCCGAGAACACTGAAGCTTTCTTT. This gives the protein CASRVSADPENTEAFF.

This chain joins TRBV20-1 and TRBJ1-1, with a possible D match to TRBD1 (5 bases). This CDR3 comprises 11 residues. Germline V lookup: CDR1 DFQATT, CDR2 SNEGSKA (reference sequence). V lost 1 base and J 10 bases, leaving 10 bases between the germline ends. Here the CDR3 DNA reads TGCAGTGCTAGAGTGGGGGGTCGAGCTTTCTTT. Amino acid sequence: CSARVGGRAFF.

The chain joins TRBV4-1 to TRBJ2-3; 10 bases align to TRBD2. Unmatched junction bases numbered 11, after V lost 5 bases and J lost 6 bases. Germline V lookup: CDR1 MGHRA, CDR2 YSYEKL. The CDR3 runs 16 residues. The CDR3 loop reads CASSCRSGGAGDTQYF. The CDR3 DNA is TGCGCCAGCAGCTGTCGCAGCGGGGGGGCAGGGGATACGCAGTATTTT.

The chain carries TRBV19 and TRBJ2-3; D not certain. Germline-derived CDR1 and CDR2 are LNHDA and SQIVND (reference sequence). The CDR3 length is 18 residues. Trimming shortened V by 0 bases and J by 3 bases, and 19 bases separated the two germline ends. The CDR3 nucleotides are TGTGCCAGTAGTATAGATCGTTTGTCTTTGCAGGTAACAGATACGCAGTATTTT. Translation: CASSIDRLSLQVTDTQYF.

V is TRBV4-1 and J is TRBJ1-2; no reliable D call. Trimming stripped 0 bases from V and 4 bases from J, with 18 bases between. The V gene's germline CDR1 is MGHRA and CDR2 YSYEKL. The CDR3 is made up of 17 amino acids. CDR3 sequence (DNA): TGCGCCAGCAGCCAAGATGTTACAGCCATTCCATCCTATGGCTACACCTTC. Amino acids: CASSQDVTAIPSYGYTF.

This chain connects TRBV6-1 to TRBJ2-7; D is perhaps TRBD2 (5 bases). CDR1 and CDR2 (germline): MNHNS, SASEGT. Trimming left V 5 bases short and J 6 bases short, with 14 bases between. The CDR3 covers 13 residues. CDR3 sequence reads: CASSTPGGREQYF. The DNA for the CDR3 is TGTGCCAGCAGTACCCCAGGCGGGCGCGAGCAGTACTTC.

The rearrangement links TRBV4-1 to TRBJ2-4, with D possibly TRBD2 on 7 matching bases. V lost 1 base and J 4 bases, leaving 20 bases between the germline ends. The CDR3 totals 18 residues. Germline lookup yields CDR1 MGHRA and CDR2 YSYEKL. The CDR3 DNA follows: TGCGCCAGCAGCCAAGGGGTGGAATGGGCGGGGGCAAAAAACATTCAGTACTTC. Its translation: CASSQGVEWAGAKNIQYF.